Reported below is one T cell receptor beta chain. Its antigen is unidentified. The data were obtained in a study of T cells in localized non-small cell lung cancer. Generated by immunoSEQ multiplex PCR, the TCRdb table keeps only in-frame clones and is missing some. This sample has about 19,000 clones, with roughly four fifths found just once. Study-level findings and limits: Tumor showed lower T cell clonality than uninvolved adjacent lung, where it was highest. Only one tumor region went through sequencing, so heterogeneity may still be there. There were a median 57 of the top 100 tumor clones appearing in adjacent lung.

The CDR3 is 12 residues long. Trimming took 6 bases from V and 9 from J, leaving 9 bases between them. Germline V gives CDR1 SGHTA, CDR2 FQGNSA. This TCR was sampled from a female donor over 55 with stage I lung adenocarcinoma. This chain uses TRBV7-2 with TRBJ1-6; a possible D gene is TRBD1 (6 bases). Specimen: peripheral blood, collected before any cancer treatment. The CDR3 bases are TGTGCCAGCAGGCAGGGGAGTTCACCCCTCCACTTT. Protein sequence: CASRQGSSPLHF.